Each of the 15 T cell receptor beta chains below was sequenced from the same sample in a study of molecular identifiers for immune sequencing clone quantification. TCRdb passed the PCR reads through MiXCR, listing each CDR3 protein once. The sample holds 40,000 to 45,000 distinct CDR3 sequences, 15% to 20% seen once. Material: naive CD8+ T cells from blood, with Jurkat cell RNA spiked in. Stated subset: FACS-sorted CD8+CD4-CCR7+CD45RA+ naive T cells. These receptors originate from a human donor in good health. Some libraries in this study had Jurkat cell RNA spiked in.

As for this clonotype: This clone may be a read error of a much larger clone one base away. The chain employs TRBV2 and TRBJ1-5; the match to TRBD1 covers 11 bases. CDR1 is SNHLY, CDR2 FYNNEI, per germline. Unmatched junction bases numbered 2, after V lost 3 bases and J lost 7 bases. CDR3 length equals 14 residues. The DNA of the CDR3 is TGTGCCAGCAGTGAGGGACAGGGGGACCAGCCCCAGCATTTT. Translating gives CASSEGQGDQPQHF.

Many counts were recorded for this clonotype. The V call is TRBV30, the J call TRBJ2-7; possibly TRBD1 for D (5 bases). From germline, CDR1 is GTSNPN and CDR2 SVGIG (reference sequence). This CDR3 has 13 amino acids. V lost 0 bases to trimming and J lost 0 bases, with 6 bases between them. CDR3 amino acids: CAWSVGDSYEQYF. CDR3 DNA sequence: TGTGCCTGGAGTGTAGGGGACTCCTACGAGCAGTACTTC.

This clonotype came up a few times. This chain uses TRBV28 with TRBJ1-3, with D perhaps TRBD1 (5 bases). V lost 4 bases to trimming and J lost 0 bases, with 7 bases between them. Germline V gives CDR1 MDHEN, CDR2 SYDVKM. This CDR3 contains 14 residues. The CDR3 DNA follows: TGTGCCAGCAGTTACAGGTTCTCTGGAAACACCATATATTTT. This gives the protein CASSYRFSGNTIYF.

The CDR3 sequence: CASSLAGARVYEQYF. DNA of the CDR3: TGTGCCAGCAGCCTCGCCGGGGCTCGGGTCTACGAGCAGTACTTC. The gene calls are TRBV7-9 and TRBJ2-7; D is tentatively TRBD1 or TRBD2 (5 bases each). This CDR3 has 15 amino acids. Germline CDR1 and CDR2: SEHNR and FQNEAQ (reference sequence). V lost 5 bases and J lost 3, with 17 bases in between.

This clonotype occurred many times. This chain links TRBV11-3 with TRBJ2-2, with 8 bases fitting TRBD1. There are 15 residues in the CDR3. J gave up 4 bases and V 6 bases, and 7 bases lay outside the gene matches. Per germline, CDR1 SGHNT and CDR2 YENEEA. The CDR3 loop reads CASSRDRGFTGELFF. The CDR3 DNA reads TGTGCCAGCAGTCGAGACAGGGGTTTCACCGGGGAGCTGTTTTTT.

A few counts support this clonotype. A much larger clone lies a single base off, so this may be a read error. CDR3 protein: CAGSRLWPGLAGPDTQYF. DNA for the CDR3: TGTGCCGGCAGCCGATTATGGCCCGGACTAGCGGGACCAGATACGCAGTATTTT. The chain links TRBV27 to TRBJ2-3; 12 nucleotides align to TRBD2. CDR3 length: 18 residues. The germline gives CDR1 MNHEY, CDR2 SMNVEV (reference sequence).

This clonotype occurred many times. CDR3 in DNA: TGTGCCAGTAGTATGAAGCCAGGCTCCACTGAAGCTTTCTTT. Amino acid sequence: CASSMKPGSTEAFF. The rearrangement links TRBV19 to TRBJ1-1; D unresolved. CDR1 and CDR2 (germline): LNHDA, SQIVND (reference sequence). V was trimmed by 3 bases and J by 4 bases, leaving 12 bases between them. This CDR3 region has 14 residues.

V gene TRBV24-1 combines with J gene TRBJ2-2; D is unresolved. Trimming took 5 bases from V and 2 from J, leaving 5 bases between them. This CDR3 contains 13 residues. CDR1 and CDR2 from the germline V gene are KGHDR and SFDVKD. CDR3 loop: CATSGYNTGELFF. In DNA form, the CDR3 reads TGTGCCACCAGTGGCTATAACACCGGGGAGCTGTTTTTT.

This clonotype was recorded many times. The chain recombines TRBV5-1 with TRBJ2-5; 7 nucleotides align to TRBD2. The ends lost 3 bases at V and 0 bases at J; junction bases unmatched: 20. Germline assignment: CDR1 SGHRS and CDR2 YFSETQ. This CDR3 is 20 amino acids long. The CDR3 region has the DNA TGCGCCAGCAGCTCAAACCCACACGGGGGGATCGCGCCGAACCAAGAGACCCAGTACTTC. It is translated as CASSSNPHGGIAPNQETQYF.

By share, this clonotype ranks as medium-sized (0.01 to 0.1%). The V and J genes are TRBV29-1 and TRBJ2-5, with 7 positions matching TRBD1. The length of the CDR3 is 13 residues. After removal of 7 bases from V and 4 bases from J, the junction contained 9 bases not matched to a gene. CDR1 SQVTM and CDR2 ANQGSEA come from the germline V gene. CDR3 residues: CSANPTGPETQYF. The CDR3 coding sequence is TGCAGCGCGAATCCGACAGGGCCAGAGACCCAGTACTTC.

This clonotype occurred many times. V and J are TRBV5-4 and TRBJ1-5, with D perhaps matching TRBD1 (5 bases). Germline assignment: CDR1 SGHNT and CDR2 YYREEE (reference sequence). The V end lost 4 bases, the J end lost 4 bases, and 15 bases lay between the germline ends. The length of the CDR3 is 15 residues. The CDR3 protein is CASSTGTESNQPQHF. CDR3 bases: TGTGCCAGCAGCACCGGGACGGAAAGTAATCAGCCCCAGCATTTT.

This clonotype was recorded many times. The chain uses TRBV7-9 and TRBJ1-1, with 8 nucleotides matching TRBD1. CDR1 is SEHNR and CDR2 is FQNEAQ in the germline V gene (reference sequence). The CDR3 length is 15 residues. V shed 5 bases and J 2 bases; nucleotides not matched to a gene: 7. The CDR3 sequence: CASSRSGGTNTEAFF. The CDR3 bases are TGTGCCAGCAGCCGCTCAGGGGGCACAAACACTGAAGCTTTCTTT.

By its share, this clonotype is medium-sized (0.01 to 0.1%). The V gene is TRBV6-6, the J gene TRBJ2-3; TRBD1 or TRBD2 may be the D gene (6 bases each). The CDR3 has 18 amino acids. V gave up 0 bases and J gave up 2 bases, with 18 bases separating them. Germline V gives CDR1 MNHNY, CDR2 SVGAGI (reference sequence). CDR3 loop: CASSYSTFWGADTDTQYF. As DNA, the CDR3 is TGTGCCAGCAGTTACTCGACTTTCTGGGGGGCTGACACAGATACGCAGTATTTT.

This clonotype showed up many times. CDR3 amino acids: CSAGLSGSFVQYF. As DNA, the CDR3 is TGCAGTGCGGGGTTGAGCGGGTCTTTCGTGCAGTACTTC. V is TRBV20-1 and J is TRBJ2-5; D perhaps matches TRBD2 (6 bases). The ends were cut back, 6 bases at V and 11 bases at J, with 22 bases in the middle. CDR1 is DFQATT, CDR2 SNEGSKA, per germline (reference sequence). CDR3 length: 13 residues.

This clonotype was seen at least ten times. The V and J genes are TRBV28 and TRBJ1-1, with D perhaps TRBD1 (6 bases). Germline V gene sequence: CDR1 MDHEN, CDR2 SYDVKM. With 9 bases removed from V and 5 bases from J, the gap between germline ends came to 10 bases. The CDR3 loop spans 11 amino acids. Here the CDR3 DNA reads TGTGCCAGTACCGGGACAACTGAAGCTTTCTTT. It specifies CASTGTTEAFF. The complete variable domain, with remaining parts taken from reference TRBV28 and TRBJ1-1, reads DVKVTQSSRYLVKRTGEKVFLECVQDMDHENMFWYRQDPGLGLRLIYFSYDVKMKEKGDIPEGYSVSREKKERFSLILESASTNQTSMYLCASTGTTEAFFGQGTRLTVV.